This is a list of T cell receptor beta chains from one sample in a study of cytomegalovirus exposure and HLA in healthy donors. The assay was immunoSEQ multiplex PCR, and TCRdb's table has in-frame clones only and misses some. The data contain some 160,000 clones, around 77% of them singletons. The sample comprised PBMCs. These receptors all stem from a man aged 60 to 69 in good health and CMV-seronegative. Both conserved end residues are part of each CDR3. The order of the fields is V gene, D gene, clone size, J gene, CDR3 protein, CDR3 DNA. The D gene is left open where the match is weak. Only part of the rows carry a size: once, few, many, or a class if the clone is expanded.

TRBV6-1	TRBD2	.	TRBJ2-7	CASSKAGGDDYEQYF	TGTGCCAGCAGTAAGGCGGGGGGTGACGACTACGAGCAGTACTTC
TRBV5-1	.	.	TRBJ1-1	CASSLGDTEAFF	TGTGCCAGCAGCTTGGGCGACACTGAAGCTTTCTTT
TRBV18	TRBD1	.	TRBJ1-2	CASSQYSDREYGYTF	TGTGCCAGCTCACAGTATTCCGACAGGGAGTATGGCTACACCTTC
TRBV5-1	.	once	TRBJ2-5	CASSLPGSYQETQYF	TGCGCCAGCAGCTTACCAGGGTCGTACCAAGAGACCCAGTACTTC
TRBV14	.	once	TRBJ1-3	CASSQVRSGNTIYF	TGTGCCAGCAGCCAAGTGCGTTCTGGAAACACCATATATTTT
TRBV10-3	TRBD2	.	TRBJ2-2	CAISSSGDTGELFF	TGTGCCATCTCATCTAGCGGAGACACCGGGGAGCTGTTTTTT
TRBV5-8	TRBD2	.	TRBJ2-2	CASTRPLAGGHGELFF	TGTGCCAGCACCCGACCACTAGCGGGAGGCCACGGGGAGCTGTTTTTT
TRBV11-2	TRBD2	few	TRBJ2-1	CASSLSGTSNEQFF	TGTGCCAGCAGCTTATCCGGGACTAGTAATGAGCAGTTCTTC
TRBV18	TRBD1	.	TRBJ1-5	CASSQRDSDQPQHF	TGTGCCAGCTCTCAACGGGACAGTGATCAGCCCCAGCATTTT
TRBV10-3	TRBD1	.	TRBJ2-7	CAISPGTGVSYEQYF	TGTGCCATCAGCCCCGGGACAGGGGTCTCCTACGAGCAGTACTTC
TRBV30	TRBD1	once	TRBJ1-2	CAWSPGTGSYGYTF	TGTGCCTGGAGTCCTGGGACAGGGAGCTATGGCTACACCTTC
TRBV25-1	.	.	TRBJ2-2	CASSPGLPNTGELFF	TGTGCCAGCAGCCCGGGACTGCCTAACACCGGGGAGCTGTTTTTT
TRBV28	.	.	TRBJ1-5	CASRQTGNNQPQHF	TGTGCCAGCAGACAAACAGGGAACAATCAGCCCCAGCATTTT
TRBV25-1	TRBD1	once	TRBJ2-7	CASSDQMTGGAYEQYF	TGTGCCAGCAGTGACCAGATGACAGGGGGCGCTTACGAGCAGTACTTC
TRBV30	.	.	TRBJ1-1	CAGGLWGQNTEAFF	TGTGCCGGAGGGCTTTGGGGCCAGAACACTGAAGCTTTCTTT
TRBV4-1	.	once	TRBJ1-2	CASSHGLLGAEYGYTF	TGCGCCAGCAGCCATGGGTTGCTGGGGGCGGAGTATGGCTACACCTTC
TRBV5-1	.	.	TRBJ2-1	CASNSGNEQFF	TGCGCCAGCAACTCCGGGAATGAGCAGTTCTTC
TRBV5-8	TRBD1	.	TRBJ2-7	CASTWGGRGYEQYF	TGTGCCAGCACCTGGGGCGGCAGGGGGTACGAGCAGTACTTC
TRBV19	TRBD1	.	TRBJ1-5	CASRGQVNQPQHF	TGTGCCAGTAGGGGACAGGTCAATCAGCCCCAGCATTTT
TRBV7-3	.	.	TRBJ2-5	CASSMDSYETQYF	TGTGCCAGCAGCATGGACTCGTACGAGACCCAGTACTTC
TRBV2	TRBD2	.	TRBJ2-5	CASSRLAGDPETQYF	TGTGCCAGCAGCCGACTAGCGGGGGACCCAGAGACCCAGTACTTC
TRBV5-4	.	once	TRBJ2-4	CASSLDRAKNIQYF	TGTGCCAGCAGCTTGGACAGGGCCAAAAACATTCAGTACTTC
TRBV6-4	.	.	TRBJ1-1	CASSKGRDPEAFF	TGTGCCAGCAGCAAGGGGCGAGACCCTGAAGCTTTCTTT
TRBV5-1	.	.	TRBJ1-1	CASSLARGNTEAFF	TGCGCCAGCAGCTTGGCCAGAGGGAACACTGAAGCTTTCTTT
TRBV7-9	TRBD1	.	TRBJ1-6	CALQGAAENSPLHF	TGTGCCCTACAGGGGGCCGCGGAAAATTCACCCCTCCACTTT
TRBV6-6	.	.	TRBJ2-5	CASSYGGEQYF	TGTGCCAGCAGTTACGGAGGGGAGCAGTACTTC
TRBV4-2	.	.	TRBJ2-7	CASSQGRQDRGEQYF	TGTGCCAGCAGCCAAGGGAGACAGGACCGAGGGGAGCAGTACTTC